The sequence of this TCR beta chain was determined in a study of CD8 T cells in Susac syndrome (dated by TCRdb to about 2019). About the investigation overall: The study used repertoire sequencing to test whether antigen drove CD8+ T cell activation and differentiation in Susac syndrome. The study compared CD8+ T cell repertoire clonality among approximately twelve healthy donors, about 14 Susac syndrome patients and 15 or so multiple sclerosis patients. What the study reported, not specific to this receptor: The study acknowledged that relatively few individuals were included in the TCR sequencing and HLA analysis.

Notes on this clonotype: It has no known antigen specificity. No base-level quality is on record; no much larger clone is a single base apart.

V loses 5 bases at its end and J loses 0 bases; junction bases beyond the gene matches: 9. The CDR3 sequence holds 18 residues, the cysteine and phenylalanine included. The retained sequence is limited to the CDR3, 54 bases, with the frame set at the first base. CDR1 and CDR2 are read off the germline V gene (reference sequence) as SEHNR and FQNEAQ. Peripheral blood CD8+ and CD4+ T cells from healthy donors, Susac syndrome patients and multiple sclerosis patients were profiled using high-throughput TCR beta sequencing. Multiple sclerosis controls were treatment-naive patients with stable or active relapsing-remitting disease fulfilling revised McDonald criteria. CD8+ TEMRA cells were enriched by FACS, while bulk CD8+ and CD4+ T cells were purified by magnetic negative isolation. Blood was drawn into EDTA tubes, processed within 24 hours, and PBMCs were isolated by density gradient centrifugation. PBMCs intended for TCR sequencing were cryopreserved in liquid nitrogen and thawed later in a water bath at 37 degrees C. The sorted or isolated CD4+, CD8+ and CD8+ TEMRA cells reached a purity of at least 90%.

RNA was extracted using the RNeasy kit, and roughly 0.45 to 1 microgram was reverse transcribed with random hexamers. TCR beta CDR3 regions were amplified with the immunoSEQ multiplex PCR assay covering 54 Vbeta and 13 Jbeta segments. Bias from PCR amplification was corrected by using a synthetic template baseline for primer optimization and for computational correction. Per the original workflow: Reads were annotated to V, D and J genes according to IMGT and were analyzed with immunoSEQ Analyzer, with only productive sequences retained. Clonality was computed as one minus Shannon entropy normalized by log2 of the number of productive unique sequences. Public and private clones were assessed among the 100 most prevalent clones of each patient and control. A clone was defined as Susac-specific if it was absent from the healthy and MS cohorts, from some 1,100 published viral clones and from other ImmuneACCESS disease sequences. The public reads were reprocessed in TCRdb via fastp at Q25 and MiXCR, keeping in-frame beta chains. Rows with one shared CDR3 protein collapse into an entry with the most common genes and DNA. For this entry, the V and J calls and clone size follow TCRdb and not the study's own pipeline. For this sample the table gives 330,000 or so distinct CDR3 sequences, of which almost 85% were detected only once. Roughly 0.21% of the sample is taken by the ten largest.

The sample comprised CD8+ T cells from PBMCs. The TCR comes from a human donor with multiple sclerosis. This receptor chain uses TRBV7-9 and TRBJ2-7; TRBD2 fits 14 bases in the junction. Here is the DNA: TGTGCCAGCAGCGCTCCGGGACTAGCGGGAGCTAGCTCCTACGAGCAGTACTTC. Translated, this is CASSAPGLAGASSYEQYF.